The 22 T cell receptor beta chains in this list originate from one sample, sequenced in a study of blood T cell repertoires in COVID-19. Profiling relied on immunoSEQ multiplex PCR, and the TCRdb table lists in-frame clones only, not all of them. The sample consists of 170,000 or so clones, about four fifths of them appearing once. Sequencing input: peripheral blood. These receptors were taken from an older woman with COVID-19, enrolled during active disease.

The CDR3 is CASSTDTRPQHF. For the CDR3, the DNA is TGTGCCAGCAGCACTGACACGCGGCCCCAGCATTTT. The V and J genes are TRBV28 and TRBJ1-5; D not certain. The CDR3 has 12 amino acids. Deletions cut 6 bases from V and 9 bases from J, with 12 bases between. CDR1 is MDHEN, CDR2 SYDVKM, per germline.

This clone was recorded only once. The CDR3 protein is CSVGQDSYEQYF. In DNA form, the CDR3 reads TGCAGCGTTGGACAGGATTCCTACGAGCAGTACTTC. The chain recombines TRBV29-1 with TRBJ2-7, with a weak D call TRBD1 (6 bases). The V end lost 4 bases, the J end lost 1 base, and 8 bases lay between the germline ends. Germline-derived CDR1 and CDR2 are SQVTM and ANQGSEA. The CDR3 consists of 12 residues.

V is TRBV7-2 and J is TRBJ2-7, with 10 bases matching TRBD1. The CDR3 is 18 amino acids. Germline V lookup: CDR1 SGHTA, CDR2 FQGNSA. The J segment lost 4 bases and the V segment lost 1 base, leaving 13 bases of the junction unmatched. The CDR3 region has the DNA TGTGCCAGCAGCTTAGTAGGGGGGGGACAGGGGCTCAGTTACGAGCAGTACTTC. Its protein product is CASSLVGGGQGLSYEQYF.

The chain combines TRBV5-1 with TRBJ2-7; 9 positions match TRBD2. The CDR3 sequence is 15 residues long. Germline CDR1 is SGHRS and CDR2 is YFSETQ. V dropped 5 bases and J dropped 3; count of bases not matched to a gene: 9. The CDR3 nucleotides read TGCGCCAGCAGACAGACTAGCGGAGCTAACTACGAGCAGTACTTC. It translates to CASRQTSGANYEQYF.

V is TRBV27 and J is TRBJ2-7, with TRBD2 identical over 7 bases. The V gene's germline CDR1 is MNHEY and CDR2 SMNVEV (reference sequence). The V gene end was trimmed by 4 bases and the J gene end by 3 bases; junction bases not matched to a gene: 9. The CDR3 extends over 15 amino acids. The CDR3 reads CASSSRASGLYEQYF. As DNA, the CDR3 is TGTGCCAGCAGTTCCCGAGCTAGCGGCCTCTACGAGCAGTACTTC.

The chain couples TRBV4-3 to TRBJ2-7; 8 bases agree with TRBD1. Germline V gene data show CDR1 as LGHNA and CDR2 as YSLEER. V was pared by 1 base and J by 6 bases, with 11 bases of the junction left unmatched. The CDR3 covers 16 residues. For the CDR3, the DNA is TGCGCCAGCAGCCAAGGGGACAGGAGGATAGTGACCGAGCAGTACTTC. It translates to CASSQGDRRIVTEQYF.

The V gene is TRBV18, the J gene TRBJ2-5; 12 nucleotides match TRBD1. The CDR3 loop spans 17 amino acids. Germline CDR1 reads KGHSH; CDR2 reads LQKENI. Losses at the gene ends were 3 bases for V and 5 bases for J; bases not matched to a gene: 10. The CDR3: CASSPAGQGAKSETQYF. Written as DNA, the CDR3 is TGTGCCAGCTCACCTGCGGGACAGGGGGCGAAATCGGAGACCCAGTACTTC.

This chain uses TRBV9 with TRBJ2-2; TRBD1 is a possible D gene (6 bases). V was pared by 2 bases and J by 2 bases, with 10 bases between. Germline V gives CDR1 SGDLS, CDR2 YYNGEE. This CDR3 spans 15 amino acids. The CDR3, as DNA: TGTGCCAGCAGCGTTCGACAGGAAAACACCGGGGAGCTGTTTTTT. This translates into CASSVRQENTGELFF.

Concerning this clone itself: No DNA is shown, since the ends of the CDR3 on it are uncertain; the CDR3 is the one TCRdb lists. CDR3 loop: CASSSSGQGKGYTF. The rearrangement links TRBV28 to TRBJ1-2; the table's D call of TRBD1 was not tested on the DNA. Germline CDR1 and CDR2: MDHEN and SYDVKM. Ends included, the CDR3 has 14 residues.

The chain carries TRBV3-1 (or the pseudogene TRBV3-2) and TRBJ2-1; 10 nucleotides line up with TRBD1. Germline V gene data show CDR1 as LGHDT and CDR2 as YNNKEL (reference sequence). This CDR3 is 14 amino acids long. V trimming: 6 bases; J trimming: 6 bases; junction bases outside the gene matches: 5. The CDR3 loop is CASRGTGVSNEQFF. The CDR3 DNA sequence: TGTGCCAGCAGAGGGACAGGGGTGAGCAATGAGCAGTTCTTC.

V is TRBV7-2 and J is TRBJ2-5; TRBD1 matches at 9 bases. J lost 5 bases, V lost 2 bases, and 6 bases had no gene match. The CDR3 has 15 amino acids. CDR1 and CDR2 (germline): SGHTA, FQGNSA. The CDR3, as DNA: TGTGCCAGCAGCTTACGGGGACAGGGACTCGAGACCCAGTACTTC. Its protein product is CASSLRGQGLETQYF.

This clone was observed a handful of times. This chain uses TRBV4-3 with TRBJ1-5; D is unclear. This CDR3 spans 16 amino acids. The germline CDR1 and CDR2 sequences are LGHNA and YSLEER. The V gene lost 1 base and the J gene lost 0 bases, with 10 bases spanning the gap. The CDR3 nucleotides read TGCGCCAGCAGCCAAGGAGGGTTGGGTAGCAATCAGCCCCAGCATTTT. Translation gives CASSQGGLGSNQPQHF.

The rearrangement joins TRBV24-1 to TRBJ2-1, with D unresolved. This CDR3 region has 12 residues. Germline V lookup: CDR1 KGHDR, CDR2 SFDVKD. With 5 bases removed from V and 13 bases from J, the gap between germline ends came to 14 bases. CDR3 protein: CATSVGDREQFF. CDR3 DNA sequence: TGTGCCACCAGTGTAGGAGATAGAGAACAGTTCTTC.

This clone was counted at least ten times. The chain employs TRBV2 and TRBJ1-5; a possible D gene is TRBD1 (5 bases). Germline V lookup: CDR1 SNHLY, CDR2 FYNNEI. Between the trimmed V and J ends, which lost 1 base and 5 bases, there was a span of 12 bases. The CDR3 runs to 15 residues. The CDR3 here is CASSEGQGSHQPQHF. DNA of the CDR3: TGTGCCAGCAGTGAAGGTCAGGGCTCACATCAGCCCCAGCATTTT.

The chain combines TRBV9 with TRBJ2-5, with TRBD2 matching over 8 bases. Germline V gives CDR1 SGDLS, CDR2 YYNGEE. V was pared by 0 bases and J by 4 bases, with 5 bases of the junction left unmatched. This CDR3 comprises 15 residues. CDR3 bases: TGTGCCAGCAGCGTAGACGGGAGGGCCGGAGAGACCCAGTACTTC. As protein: CASSVDGRAGETQYF. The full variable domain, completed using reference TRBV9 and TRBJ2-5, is DSGVTQTPKHLITATGQRVTLRCSPRSGDLSVYWYQQSLDQGLQFLIQYYNGEERAKGNILERFSAQQFPDLHSELNLSSLELGDSALYFCASSVDGRAGETQYFGPGTRLLVL.

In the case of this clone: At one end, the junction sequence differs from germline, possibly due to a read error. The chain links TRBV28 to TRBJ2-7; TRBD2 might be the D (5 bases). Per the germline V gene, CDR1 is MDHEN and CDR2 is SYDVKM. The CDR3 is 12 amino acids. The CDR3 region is CASSQDFLGVPF. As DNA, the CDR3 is TGTGCCAGCAGTCAGGATTTTTTGGGAGTCCCCTTC.

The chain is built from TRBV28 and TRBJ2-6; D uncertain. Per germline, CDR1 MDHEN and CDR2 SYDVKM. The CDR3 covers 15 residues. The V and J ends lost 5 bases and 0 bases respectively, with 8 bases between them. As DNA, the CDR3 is TGTGCCAGCAGTACTATAGGCTCTGGGGCCAACGTCCTGACTTTC. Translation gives CASSTIGSGANVLTF.

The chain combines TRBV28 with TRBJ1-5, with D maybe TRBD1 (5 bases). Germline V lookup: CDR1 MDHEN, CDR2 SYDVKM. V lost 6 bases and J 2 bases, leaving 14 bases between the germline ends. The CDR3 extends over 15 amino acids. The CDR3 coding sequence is TGTGCCAGCAGGCATCAGGGAGGGGGCAATCAGCCCCAGCATTTT. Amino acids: CASRHQGGGNQPQHF.

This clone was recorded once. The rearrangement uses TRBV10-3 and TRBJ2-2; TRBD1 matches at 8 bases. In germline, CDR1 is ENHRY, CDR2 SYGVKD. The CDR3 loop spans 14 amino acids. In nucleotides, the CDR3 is TGTGCGGTACGCGCAGGGGGCGTCACCGGGGAGCTGTTTTTT. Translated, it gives CAVRAGGVTGELFF.

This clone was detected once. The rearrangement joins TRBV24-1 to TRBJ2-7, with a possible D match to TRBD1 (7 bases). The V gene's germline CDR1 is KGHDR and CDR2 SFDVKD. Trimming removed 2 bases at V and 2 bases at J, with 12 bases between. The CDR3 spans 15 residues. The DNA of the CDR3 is TGTGCCACCAGTGATTCAGGGGGGACCCCCTACGAGCAGTACTTC. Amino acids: CATSDSGGTPYEQYF.

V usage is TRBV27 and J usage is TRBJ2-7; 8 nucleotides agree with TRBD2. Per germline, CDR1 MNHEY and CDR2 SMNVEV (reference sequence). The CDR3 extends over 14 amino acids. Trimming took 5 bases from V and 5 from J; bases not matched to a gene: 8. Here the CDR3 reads CASSQSGRADEQYF. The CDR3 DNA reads TGTGCCAGCAGTCAGAGCGGGAGAGCGGACGAGCAGTACTTC.

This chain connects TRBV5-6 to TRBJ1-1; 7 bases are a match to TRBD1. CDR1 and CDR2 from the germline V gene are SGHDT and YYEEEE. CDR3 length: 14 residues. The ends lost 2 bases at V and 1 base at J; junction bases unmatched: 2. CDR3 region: CASSLRDRNTEAFF. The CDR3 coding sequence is TGTGCCAGCAGCTTACGGGACAGGAACACTGAAGCTTTCTTT.